The 8 T cell receptor beta chains below come from one sample, sequenced in a study of cytomegalovirus exposure and HLA in healthy donors. The study ran its PCR with 60 Vbeta and 13 Jbeta primers. The data were produced by immunoSEQ multiplex PCR, yet TCRdb's version contains in-frame clones alone and is incomplete. The sample records some 160,000 clones, around 80% being singletons. The sample consisted of PBMCs. Receptors originate from a male donor in good health and CMV-seropositive.

The chain joins TRBV6-4 to TRBJ2-3; 8 nucleotides line up with TRBD2. The germline gives CDR1 MRHNA, CDR2 SNTAGT. V was pared by 2 bases and J by 5 bases, with 9 bases of the junction left unmatched. The CDR3 has 16 residues. CDR3 in amino acids: CASSDETGGSGDTQYF. For the CDR3, the DNA is TGTGCCAGCAGTGACGAAACGGGAGGGTCTGGAGATACGCAGTATTTT.

J is TRBJ2-1 and V is TRBV2, with 9 bases identical to TRBD2. Germline CDR1 and CDR2: SNHLY and FYNNEI. V gave up 4 bases and J gave up 3 bases; unmatched junction bases: 4. This CDR3 has 15 amino acids. CDR3 nucleotides: TGTGCCAGCAGTGGGCGGGAGGGCCTCTACAATGAGCAGTTCTTC. It specifies CASSGREGLYNEQFF.

This rearrangement joins TRBV11-2 to TRBJ2-5; 8 bases map to TRBD2. The CDR3 sequence is 16 residues long. Germline CDR1 and CDR2: SGHAT and FQNNGV. Germline trimming cut 5 bases from V and 5 bases from J; bases unmatched to any gene: 13. The CDR3 DNA reads TGTGCCAGCAGCCGCTATTCAAGCGGGGGCAAGGAGACCCAGTACTTC. Its protein product is CASSRYSSGGKETQYF.

The rearrangement uses TRBV7-9 and TRBJ2-2; TRBD1 matches 9 bases. This CDR3 is 15 amino acids long. CDR1 SEHNR and CDR2 FQNEAQ come from the germline V gene (reference sequence). V lost 5 bases, J lost 6 bases, and 7 bases stayed unmatched. This CDR3 is CASSALTGGAGELFF. The DNA of the CDR3 is TGTGCCAGCAGCGCGTTGACAGGGGGGGCCGGGGAGCTGTTTTTT.

This chain joins TRBV19 and TRBJ2-2; TRBD1 might be the D (5 bases). V was pared by 7 bases and J by 1 base, with 7 bases between. This CDR3 comprises 13 residues. Per germline, CDR1 LNHDA and CDR2 SQIVND (reference sequence). For the CDR3, the DNA is TGTGCCAGTAACACAGGGAACACCGGGGAGCTGTTTTTT. This encodes CASNTGNTGELFF.

The CDR3 DNA reads as TGTGCCAGCAAGTTAGCGGGAGCGCAAACTAGCACAGATACGCAGTATTTT. It codes for CASKLAGAQTSTDTQYF. The V gene is TRBV7-2, the J gene TRBJ2-3; TRBD2 matches 9 bases. CDR3 length: 17 residues. Germline loops: CDR1 SGHTA, CDR2 FQGNSA. With 7 bases clipped from V and 0 bases from J, the junction kept 11 bases outside the gene matches.

This chain joins TRBV21-1 and TRBJ2-4; the table's D call TRBD1 went unverified against the DNA. TRBV21-1 represents a pseudogene. The CDR3 loop spans 17 amino acids. The CDR3 loop reads CASSKAGGTGAKNIQYF. As DNA, the CDR3 is TGTGCCAGCAGCAAAGCTGGGGGGACAGGGGCCAAAAACATTCAGTACTTC.

The CDR3: CASSLQADTQYF. CDR3 DNA sequence: TGTGCCAGCAGCTTACAGGCAGATACGCAGTATTTT. This chain uses TRBV11-3 with TRBJ2-3, with unresolved D. Trimming cost V 2 bases and J 4 bases, with 4 bases left between them. The germline CDR1 and CDR2 sequences are SGHNT and YENEEA. The CDR3 is 12 residues long. The entire variable domain, with the rest obtained from reference TRBV11-3 and TRBJ2-3, is as follows: EAGVVQSPRYKIIEKKQPVAFWCNPISGHNTLYWYLQNLGQGPELLIRYENEEAVDDSQLPKDRFSAERLKGVDSTLKIQPAELGDSAVYLCASSLQADTQYFGPGTRLTVL.